Included here is one TCR beta chain sequence, with context. Enrollment of patients from Seattle took place during active infection, with longitudinal follow-up. Original processing notes: Estimated nucleated cell counts came from reference gene primer amplification. Sequencing used immunoSEQ multiplex PCR; TCRdb keeps in-frame clones, though not all of them. That table furnishes V, J and clone size, whereas the DNA furnished D and trimming. This table has fewer than 350,000 clones, 80% to 95% appearing once. The sample comes from a study of blood T cell repertoires in COVID-19. Study context: The cDNA or gDNA used as material had been derived from T cells, B-cell-depleted T cells, or PBMCs.

V gave up 5 bases and J gave up 5 bases, with 12 bases separating them. There are 13 residues in the CDR3. Looked up from germline, CDR1 is MNHEY and CDR2 is SVGAGI. Sequencing used peripheral blood. The origin of this receptor is a woman aged 25 to 39 with COVID-19, enrolled during active disease. The V gene is TRBV6-5, the J gene TRBJ1-2; unclear D gene. In nucleotides, the CDR3 is TGTGCCAGCAGTCCAGGTTACCGTTATGGCTACACCTTC. Protein sequence: CASSPGYRYGYTF.